This entry concerns a single TCR beta chain. Original processing notes: For nucleated cells, counts were estimated from reference gene primer amplification. Sequencing used immunoSEQ multiplex PCR; TCRdb keeps in-frame clones, though not all of them. That table gives V, J and clone size, and the DNA gave D and trimming. The data hold 200,000 to 250,000 clones, with about 83% observed a single time. These data come from a study of blood T cell repertoires in COVID-19. On the study more broadly: COVID-19 samples collected from the United States, Italy and Spain covered acute and convalescent phases. Sample material is recorded as cDNA or gDNA derived from T cells, B-cell-depleted T cells, or PBMCs.

V lost 9 bases, J lost 1 base, and 3 bases stayed unmatched. CDR3 size: 12 residues. Germline V gene data show CDR1 as MDHEN and CDR2 as SYDVKM. The TCR sequence derives from an elderly man with acute or convalescent COVID-19. Source material: peripheral blood. The chain employs TRBV28 and TRBJ2-7; 7 bases map to TRBD1. The CDR3 DNA reads as TGTGCCAGTAACAGGGGTTCCTACGAGCAGTACTTC. Protein: CASNRGSYEQYF.